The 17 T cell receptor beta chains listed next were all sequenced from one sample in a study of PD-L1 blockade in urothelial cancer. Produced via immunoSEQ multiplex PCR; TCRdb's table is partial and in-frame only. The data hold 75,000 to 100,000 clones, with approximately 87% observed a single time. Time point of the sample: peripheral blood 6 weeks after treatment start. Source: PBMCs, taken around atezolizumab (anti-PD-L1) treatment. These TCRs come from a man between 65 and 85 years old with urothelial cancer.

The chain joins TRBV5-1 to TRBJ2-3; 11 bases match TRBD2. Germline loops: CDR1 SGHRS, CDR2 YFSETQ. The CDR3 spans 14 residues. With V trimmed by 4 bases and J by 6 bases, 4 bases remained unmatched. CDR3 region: CASSKTSGADTQYF. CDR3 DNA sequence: TGCGCCAGCAGCAAGACTAGCGGGGCGGATACGCAGTATTTT. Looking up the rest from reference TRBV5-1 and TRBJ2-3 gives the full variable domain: KAGVTQTPRYLIKTRGQQVTLSCSPISGHRSVSWYQQTPGQGLQFLFEYFSETQRNKGNFPGRFSGRQFSNSRSEMNVSTLELGDSALYLCASSKTSGADTQYFGPGTRLTVL.

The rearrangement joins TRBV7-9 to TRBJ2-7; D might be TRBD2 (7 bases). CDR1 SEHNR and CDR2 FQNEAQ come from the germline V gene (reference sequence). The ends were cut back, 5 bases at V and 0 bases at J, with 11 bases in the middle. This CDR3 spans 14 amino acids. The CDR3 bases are TGTGCCAGCAGCCTAGGGGGGGGCTCCTACGAGCAGTACTTC. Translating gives CASSLGGGSYEQYF.

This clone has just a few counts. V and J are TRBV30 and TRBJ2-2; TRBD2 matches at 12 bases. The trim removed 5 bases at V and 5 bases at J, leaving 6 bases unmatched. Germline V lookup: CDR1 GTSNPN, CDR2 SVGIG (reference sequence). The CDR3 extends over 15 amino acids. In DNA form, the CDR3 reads TGTGCCTGGGCTCAGACTAGCGGGAGAACCGGGGAGCTGTTTTTT. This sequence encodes CAWAQTSGRTGELFF.

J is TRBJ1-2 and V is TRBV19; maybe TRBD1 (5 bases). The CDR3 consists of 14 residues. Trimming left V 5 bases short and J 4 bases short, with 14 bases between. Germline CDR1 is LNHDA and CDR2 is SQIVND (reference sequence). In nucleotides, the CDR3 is TGTGCCAGTAGTTCAACAGGATTTGCCTATGGCTACACCTTC. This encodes CASSSTGFAYGYTF.

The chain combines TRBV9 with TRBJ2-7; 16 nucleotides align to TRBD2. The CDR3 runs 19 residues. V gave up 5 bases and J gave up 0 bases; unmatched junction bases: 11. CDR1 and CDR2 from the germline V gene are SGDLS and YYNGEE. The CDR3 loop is CASSWDPGLAGGSSYEQYF. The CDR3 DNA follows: TGTGCCAGCAGTTGGGACCCGGGACTAGCGGGGGGGAGCTCCTACGAGCAGTACTTC.

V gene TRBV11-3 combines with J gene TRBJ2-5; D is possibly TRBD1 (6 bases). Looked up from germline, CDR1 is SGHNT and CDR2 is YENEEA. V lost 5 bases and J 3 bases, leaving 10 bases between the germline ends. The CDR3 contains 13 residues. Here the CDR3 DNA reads TGTGCCAGCAGCCAAGGGGGTGAAGAGACCCAGTACTTC. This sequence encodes CASSQGGEETQYF.

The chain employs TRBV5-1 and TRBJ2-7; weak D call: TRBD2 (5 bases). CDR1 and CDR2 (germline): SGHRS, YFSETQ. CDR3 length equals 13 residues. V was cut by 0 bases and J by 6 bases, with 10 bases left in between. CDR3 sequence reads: CASSLAGISEQYF. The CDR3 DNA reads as TGCGCCAGCAGCTTGGCCGGGATTTCCGAGCAGTACTTC.

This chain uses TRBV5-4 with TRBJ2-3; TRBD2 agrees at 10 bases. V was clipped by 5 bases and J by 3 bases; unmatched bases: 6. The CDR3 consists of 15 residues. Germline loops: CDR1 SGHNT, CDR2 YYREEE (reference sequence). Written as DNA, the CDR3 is TGTGCCAGCAGTTTACCGGGACTAGCGACAGATACGCAGTATTTT. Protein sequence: CASSLPGLATDTQYF.

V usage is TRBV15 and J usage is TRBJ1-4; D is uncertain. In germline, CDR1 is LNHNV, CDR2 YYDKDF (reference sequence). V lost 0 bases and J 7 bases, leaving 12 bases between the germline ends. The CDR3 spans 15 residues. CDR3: CATSRDRHGFEKLFF. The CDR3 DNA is TGTGCCACCAGCAGAGATCGACATGGGTTTGAAAAACTGTTTTTT. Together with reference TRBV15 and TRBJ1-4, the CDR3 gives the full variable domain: DAMVIQNPRYQVTQFGKPVTLSCSQTLNHNVMYWYQQKSSQAPKLLFHYYDKDFNNEADTPDNFQSRRPNTSFCFLDIRSPGLGDTAMYLCATSRDRHGFEKLFFGSGTQLSVL.

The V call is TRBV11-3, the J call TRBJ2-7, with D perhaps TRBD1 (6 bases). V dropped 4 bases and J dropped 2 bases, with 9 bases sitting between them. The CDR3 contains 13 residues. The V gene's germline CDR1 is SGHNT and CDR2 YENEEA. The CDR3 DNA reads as TGTGCCAGCAGCTCGGACAGAACCTACGAGCAGTACTTC. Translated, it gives CASSSDRTYEQYF.

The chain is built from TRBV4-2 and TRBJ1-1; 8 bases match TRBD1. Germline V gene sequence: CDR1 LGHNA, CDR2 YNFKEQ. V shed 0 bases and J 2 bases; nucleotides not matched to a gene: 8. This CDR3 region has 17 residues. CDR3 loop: CASSQEPGGLYNTEAFF. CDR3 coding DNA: TGTGCCAGCAGCCAAGAGCCAGGGGGCCTGTATAACACTGAAGCTTTCTTT.

The CDR3: CASSSNPTWTAGANVLTF. DNA of the CDR3: TGTGCCAGCAGCTCCAACCCGACTTGGACAGCTGGGGCCAACGTCCTGACTTTC. V is TRBV7-9 and J is TRBJ2-6, with D perhaps matching TRBD1 (6 bases). Trimming removed 4 bases from V and 2 bases from J, with 18 bases in between. This CDR3 contains 18 residues. Germline V gene data show CDR1 as SEHNR and CDR2 as FQNEAQ (reference sequence). Drawing the rest from reference TRBV7-9 and TRBJ2-6, the complete variable domain is DTGVSQNPRHKITKRGQNVTFRCDPISEHNRLYWYRQTLGQGPEFLTYFQNEAQLEKSRLLSDRFSAERPKGSFSTLEIQRTEQGDSAMYLCASSSNPTWTAGANVLTFGAGSRLTVL.

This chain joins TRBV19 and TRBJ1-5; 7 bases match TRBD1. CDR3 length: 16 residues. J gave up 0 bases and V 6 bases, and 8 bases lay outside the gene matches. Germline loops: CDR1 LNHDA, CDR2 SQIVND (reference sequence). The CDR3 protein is CASSLTTGYSNQPQHF. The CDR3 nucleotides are TGTGCCAGTAGCCTTACGACAGGGTATAGCAATCAGCCCCAGCATTTT.

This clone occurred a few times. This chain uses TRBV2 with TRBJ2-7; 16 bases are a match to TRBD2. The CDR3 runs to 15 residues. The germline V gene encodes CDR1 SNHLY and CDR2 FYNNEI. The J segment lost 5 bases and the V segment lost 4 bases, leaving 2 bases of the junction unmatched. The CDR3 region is CASSVGLAGGDEQYF. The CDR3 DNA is TGTGCCAGCAGTGTGGGACTAGCGGGAGGGGACGAGCAGTACTTC.

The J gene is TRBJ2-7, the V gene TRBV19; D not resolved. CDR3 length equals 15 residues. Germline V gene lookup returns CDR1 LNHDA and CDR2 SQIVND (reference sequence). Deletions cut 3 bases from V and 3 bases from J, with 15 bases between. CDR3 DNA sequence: TGTGCCAGTAGTATGTTTGGCCGAGGTGGCTACGAGCAGTACTTC. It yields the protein CASSMFGRGGYEQYF.

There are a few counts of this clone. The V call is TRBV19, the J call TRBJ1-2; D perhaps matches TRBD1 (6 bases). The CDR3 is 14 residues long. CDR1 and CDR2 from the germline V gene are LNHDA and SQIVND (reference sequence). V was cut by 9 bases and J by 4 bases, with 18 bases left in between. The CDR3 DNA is TGTGCCAGCCATGAACAGGGACGATTCTATGGCTACACCTTC. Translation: CASHEQGRFYGYTF.

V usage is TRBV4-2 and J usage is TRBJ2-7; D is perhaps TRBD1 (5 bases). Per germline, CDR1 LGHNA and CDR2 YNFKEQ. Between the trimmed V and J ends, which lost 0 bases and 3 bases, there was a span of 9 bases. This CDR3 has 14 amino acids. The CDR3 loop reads CASSQDRRGYEQYF. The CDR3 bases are TGTGCCAGCAGCCAAGACAGAAGGGGCTACGAGCAGTACTTC.